This TCR beta chain stems from a study of vaccination effects on CD4 cells after COVID-19. Study conclusions and caveats: Only a few convalescent patients and no early post-infection timepoints featured in the study.

Profiling relied on immunoSEQ multiplex PCR, and the TCRdb table lists in-frame clones only, not all of them. In the table there are tens of thousands of clones, 55% to 85% of which are singletons. This clone was found a few times. What it recognizes is unknown. The CDR3 is 13 residues long. Germline CDR1 is SEHNR and CDR2 is FQNEAQ (reference sequence). V shed 0 bases and J shed 8 bases, with 8 bases lying between them. Before any sequencing was done, the ViraFEST assay used viral peptide pools to expand antigen-specific CD4+ T cells. Subsequent to a culture period of around 10 days, CD4+ T cells were isolated. The vaccine given was either BNT162b2 or mRNA-1273, in two doses. Nobody among the vaccine recipients had prior SARS-CoV-2 infection (nucleocapsid antibodies were negative). Around 2.2 million PBMC were seeded per well and grown in the presence of roughly 10 IU/ml IL-2 and about 10 ug/ml peptides.

Here the sequenced sample was CD4+ T cells from PBMCs cultured with HCoV-229E spike peptides, taken after COVID-19 vaccination. The receptor comes from a human donor who received a COVID-19 vaccine. The chain links TRBV7-9 to TRBJ2-1; no definite D call. The CDR3 region has the DNA TGTGCCAGCAGCTTAGCGTCGTTGGATGAGCAGTTCTTC. This sequence encodes CASSLASLDEQFF. Drawing the rest from reference TRBV7-9 and TRBJ2-1, the complete variable domain is DTGVSQNPRHKITKRGQNVTFRCDPISEHNRLYWYRQTLGQGPEFLTYFQNEAQLEKSRLLSDRFSAERPKGSFSTLEIQRTEQGDSAMYLCASSLASLDEQFFGPGTRLTVL.